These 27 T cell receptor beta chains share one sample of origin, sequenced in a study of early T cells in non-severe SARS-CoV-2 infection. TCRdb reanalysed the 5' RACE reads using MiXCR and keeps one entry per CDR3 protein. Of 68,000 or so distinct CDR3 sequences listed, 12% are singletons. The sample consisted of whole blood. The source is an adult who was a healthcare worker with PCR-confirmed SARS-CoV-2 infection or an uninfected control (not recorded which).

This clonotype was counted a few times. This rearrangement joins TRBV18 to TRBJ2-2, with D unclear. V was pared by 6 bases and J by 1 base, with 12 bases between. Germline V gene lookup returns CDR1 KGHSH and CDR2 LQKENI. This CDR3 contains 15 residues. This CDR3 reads CASSWTTVNTGELFF. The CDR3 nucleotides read TGTGCCAGCTCGTGGACGACTGTGAACACCGGGGAGCTGTTTTTT.

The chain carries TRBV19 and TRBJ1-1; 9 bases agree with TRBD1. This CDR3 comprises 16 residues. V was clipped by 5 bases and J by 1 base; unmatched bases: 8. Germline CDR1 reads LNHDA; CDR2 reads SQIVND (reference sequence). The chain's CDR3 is CASSPGDRDGNTEAFF. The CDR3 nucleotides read TGTGCCAGTAGTCCGGGGGACAGGGACGGGAACACTGAAGCTTTCTTT. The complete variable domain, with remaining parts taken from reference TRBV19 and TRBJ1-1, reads DGGITQSPKYLFRKEGQNVTLSCEQNLNHDAMYWYRQDPGQGLRLIYYSQIVNDFQKGDIAEGYSVSREKKESFPLTVTSAQKNPTAFYLCASSPGDRDGNTEAFFGQGTRLTVV.

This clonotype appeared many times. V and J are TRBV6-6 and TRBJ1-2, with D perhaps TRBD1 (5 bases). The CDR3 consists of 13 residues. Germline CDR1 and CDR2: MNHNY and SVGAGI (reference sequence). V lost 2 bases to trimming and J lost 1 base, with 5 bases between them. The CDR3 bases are TGTGCCAGCAGTTACGGGGGTAACTATGGCTACACCTTC. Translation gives CASSYGGNYGYTF.

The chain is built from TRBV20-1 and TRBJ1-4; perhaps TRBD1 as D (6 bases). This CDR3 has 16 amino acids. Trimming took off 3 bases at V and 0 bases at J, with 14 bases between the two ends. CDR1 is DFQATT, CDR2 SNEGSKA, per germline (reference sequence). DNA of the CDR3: TGCAGTGCTAGTAACAGGGCATCGGCAACTAATGAAAAACTGTTTTTT. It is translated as CSASNRASATNEKLFF.

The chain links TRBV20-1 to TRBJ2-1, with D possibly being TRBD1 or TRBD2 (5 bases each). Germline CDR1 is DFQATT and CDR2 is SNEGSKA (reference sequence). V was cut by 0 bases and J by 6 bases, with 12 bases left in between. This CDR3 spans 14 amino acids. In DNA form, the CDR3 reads TGCAGTGCTAGAGATCTCACGGGGCTCAATGAGCAGTTCTTC. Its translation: CSARDLTGLNEQFF.

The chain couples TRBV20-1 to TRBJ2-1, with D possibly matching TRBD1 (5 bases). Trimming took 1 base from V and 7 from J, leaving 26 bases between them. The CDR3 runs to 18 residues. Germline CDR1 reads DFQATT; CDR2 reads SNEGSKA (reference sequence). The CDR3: CSARAPQGPERMRNEQFF. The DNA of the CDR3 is TGCAGTGCTAGAGCCCCGCAGGGTCCCGAGAGGATGCGGAATGAGCAGTTCTTC.

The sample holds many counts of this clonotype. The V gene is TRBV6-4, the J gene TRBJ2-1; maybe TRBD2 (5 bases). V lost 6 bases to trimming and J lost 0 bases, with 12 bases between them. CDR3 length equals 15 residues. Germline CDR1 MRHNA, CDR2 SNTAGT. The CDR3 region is CASSPLAGSYNEQFF. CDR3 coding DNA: TGTGCCAGCAGCCCCCTTGCGGGCTCCTACAATGAGCAGTTCTTC.

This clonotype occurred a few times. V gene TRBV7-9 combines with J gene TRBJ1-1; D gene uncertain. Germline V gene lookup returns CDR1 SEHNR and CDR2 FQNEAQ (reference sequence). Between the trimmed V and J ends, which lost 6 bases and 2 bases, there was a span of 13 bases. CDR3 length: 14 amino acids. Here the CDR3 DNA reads TGTGCCAGCAGGCTTACACGAGATAACACTGAAGCTTTCTTT. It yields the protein CASRLTRDNTEAFF. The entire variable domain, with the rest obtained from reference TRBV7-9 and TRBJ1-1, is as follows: DTGVSQNPRHKITKRGQNVTFRCDPISEHNRLYWYRQTLGQGPEFLTYFQNEAQLEKSRLLSDRFSAERPKGSFSTLEIQRTEQGDSAMYLCASRLTRDNTEAFFGQGTRLTVV.

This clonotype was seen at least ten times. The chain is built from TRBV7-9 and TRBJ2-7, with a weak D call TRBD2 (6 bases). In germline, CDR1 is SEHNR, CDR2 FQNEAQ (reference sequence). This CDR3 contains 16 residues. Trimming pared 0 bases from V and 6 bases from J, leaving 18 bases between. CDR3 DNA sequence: TGTGCCAGCAGCTTAGCCTCCGGGACTCTCTTAGGCGAGCAGTACTTC. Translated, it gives CASSLASGTLLGEQYF.

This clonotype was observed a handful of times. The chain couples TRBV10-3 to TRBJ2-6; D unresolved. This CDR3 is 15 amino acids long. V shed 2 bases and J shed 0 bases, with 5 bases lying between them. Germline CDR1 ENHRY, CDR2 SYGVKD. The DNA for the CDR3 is TGTGCCATCAGTGAGGGAACCTCTGGGGCCAACGTCCTGACTTTC. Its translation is CAISEGTSGANVLTF.

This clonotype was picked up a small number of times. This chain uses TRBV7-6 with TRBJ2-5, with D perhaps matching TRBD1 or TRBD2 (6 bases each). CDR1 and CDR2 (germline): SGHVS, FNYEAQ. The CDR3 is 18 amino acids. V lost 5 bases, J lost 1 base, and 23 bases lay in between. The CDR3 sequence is CASSLTRDTWTTQETQYF. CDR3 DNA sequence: TGTGCCAGCAGCCTTACCCGGGACACCTGGACTACCCAAGAGACCCAGTACTTC.

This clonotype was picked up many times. Here the CDR3 DNA reads TGTGCCAGCAGGCGGGACAGGGGGTACGAGCAGTACTTC. This translates into CASRRDRGYEQYF. The genes are TRBV27 and TRBJ2-7; 11 bases align to TRBD1. This CDR3 is 13 amino acids long. Germline V lookup: CDR1 MNHEY, CDR2 SMNVEV (reference sequence). With V trimmed by 6 bases and J by 4 bases, 2 bases remained unmatched.

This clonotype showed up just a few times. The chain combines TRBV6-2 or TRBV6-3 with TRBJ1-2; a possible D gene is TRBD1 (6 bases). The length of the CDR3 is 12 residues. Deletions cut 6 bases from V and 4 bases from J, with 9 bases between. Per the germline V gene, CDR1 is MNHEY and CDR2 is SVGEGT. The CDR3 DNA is TGTGCCAGCAGGACAGGACTCTATGGCTACACCTTC. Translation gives CASRTGLYGYTF.

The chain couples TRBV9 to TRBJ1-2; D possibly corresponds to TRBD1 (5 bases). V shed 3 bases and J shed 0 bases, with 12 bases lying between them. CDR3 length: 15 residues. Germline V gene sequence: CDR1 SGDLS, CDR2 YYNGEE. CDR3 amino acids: CASSAWDGANYGYTF. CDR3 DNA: TGTGCCAGCAGCGCCTGGGACGGAGCTAACTATGGCTACACCTTC.

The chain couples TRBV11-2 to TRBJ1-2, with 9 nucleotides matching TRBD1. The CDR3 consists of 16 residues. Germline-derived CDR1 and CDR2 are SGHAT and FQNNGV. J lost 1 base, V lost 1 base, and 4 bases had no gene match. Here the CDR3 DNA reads TGTGCCAGCAGCTTAGGGGGACAGGGAGGTAACTATGGCTACACCTTC. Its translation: CASSLGGQGGNYGYTF.

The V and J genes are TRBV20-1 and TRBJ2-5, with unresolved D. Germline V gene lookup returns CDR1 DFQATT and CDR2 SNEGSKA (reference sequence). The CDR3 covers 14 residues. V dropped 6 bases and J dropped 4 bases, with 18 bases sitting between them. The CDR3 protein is CSAPDPRVIETQYF. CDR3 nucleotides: TGCAGTGCACCCGACCCCCGAGTCATAGAGACCCAGTACTTC.

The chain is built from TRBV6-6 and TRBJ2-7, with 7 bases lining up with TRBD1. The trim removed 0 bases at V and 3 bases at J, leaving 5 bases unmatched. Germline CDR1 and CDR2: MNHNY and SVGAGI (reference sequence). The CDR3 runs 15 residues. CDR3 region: CASSYSWDSNYEQYF. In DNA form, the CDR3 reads TGTGCCAGCAGTTACTCCTGGGACAGCAACTACGAGCAGTACTTC.

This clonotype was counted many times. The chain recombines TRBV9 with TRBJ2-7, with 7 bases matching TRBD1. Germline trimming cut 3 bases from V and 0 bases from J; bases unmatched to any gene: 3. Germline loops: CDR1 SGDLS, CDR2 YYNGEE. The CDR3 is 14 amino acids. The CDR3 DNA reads TGTGCCAGCAGCGCGGGACAGTACTCCTACGAGCAGTACTTC. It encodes CASSAGQYSYEQYF.

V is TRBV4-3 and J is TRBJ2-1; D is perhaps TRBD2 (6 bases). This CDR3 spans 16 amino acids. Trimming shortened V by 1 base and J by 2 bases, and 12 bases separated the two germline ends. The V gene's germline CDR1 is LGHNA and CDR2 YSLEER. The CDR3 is CASSQGLGGPYNEQFF. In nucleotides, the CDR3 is TGCGCCAGCAGCCAAGGTCTCGGGGGTCCCTACAATGAGCAGTTCTTC.

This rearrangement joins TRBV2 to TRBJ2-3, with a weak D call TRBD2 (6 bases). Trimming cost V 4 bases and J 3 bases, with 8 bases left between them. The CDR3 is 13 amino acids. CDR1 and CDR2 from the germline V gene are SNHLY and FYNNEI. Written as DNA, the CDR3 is TGTGCCAGCAGTGTTGGGAGGACAGATACGCAGTATTTT. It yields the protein CASSVGRTDTQYF.

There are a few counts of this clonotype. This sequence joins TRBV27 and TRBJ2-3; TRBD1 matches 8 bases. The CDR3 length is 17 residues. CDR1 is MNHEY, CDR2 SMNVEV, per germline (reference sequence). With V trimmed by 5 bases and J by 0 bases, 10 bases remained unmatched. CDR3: CASSPRGQALSTDTQYF. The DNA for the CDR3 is TGTGCCAGCAGTCCCCGGGGACAGGCCCTTAGCACAGATACGCAGTATTTT.

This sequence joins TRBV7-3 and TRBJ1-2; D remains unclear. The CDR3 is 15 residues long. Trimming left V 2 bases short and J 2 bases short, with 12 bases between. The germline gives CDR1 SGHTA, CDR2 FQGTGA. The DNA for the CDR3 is TGTGCCAGCAGCTTACTACCCGGGAGCAACTATGGCTACACCTTC. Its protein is CASSLLPGSNYGYTF.

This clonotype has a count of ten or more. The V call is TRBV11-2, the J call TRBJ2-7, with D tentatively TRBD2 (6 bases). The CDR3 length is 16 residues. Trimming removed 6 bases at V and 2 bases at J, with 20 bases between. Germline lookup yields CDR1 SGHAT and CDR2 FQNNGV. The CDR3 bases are TGTGCCAGCAGTCCCAGACTAGGGCGAAGCCCCTACGAGCAGTACTTC. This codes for CASSPRLGRSPYEQYF.

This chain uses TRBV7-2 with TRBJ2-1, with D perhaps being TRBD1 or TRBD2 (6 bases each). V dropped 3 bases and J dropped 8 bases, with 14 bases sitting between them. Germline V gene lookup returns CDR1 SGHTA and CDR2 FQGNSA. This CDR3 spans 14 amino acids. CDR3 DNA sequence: TGTGCCAGCAGCTTGGGGGGCTTCTGGCATGAGCAGTTCTTC. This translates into CASSLGGFWHEQFF.

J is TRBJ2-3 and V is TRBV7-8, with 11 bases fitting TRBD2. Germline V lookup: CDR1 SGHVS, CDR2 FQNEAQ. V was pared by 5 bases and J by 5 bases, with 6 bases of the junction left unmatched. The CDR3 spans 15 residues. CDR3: CASSGGLAVGDTQYF. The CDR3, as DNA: TGTGCCAGCAGCGGGGGACTAGCGGTGGGAGATACGCAGTATTTT.

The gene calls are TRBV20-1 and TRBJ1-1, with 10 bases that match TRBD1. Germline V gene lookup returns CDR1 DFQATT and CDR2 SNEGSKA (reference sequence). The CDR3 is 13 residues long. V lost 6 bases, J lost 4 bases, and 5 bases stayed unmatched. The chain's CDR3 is CSAGDRGSTEAFF. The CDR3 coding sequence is TGCAGTGCCGGGGACAGGGGATCCACTGAAGCTTTCTTT.

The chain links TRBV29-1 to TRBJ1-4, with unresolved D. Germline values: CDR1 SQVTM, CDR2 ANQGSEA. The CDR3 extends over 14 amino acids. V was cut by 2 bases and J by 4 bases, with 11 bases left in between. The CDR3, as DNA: TGCAGCGTTGAATTAAGCAGAGTTAATGAAAAACTGTTTTTT. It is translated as CSVELSRVNEKLFF.